Presented here are 8 T cell receptor beta chains from one specimen sequenced in a study of blood T cell repertoires in COVID-19. The repertoire was sequenced with immunoSEQ multiplex PCR; TCRdb's copy has only in-frame clones and lacks some. The sample consists of 400,000 or so clones, approximately 90% of them appearing once. The specimen sequenced was PBMCs or T cells enriched from blood (not recorded which). These receptors came from a man aged 25 to 45 who had recovered from COVID-19.

The rearrangement links TRBV11-2 to TRBJ2-1, with D unresolved. Looked up from germline, CDR1 is SGHAT and CDR2 is FQNNGV. The CDR3 is 13 amino acids. Trimming removed 5 bases from V and 3 bases from J, with 8 bases in between. CDR3 DNA sequence: TGTGCCAGCAGCACAGATTACTACAATGAGCAGTTCTTC. This translates into CASSTDYYNEQFF.

The genes are TRBV4-1 and TRBJ2-5, with D possibly matching TRBD2 (5 bases). Deletions cut 4 bases from V and 5 bases from J, with 14 bases between. Germline loops: CDR1 MGHRA, CDR2 YSYEKL. There are 14 residues in the CDR3. CDR3 residues: CASSPPSRAETQYF. The CDR3 coding sequence is TGCGCCAGCAGCCCTCCTTCGAGGGCGGAGACCCAGTACTTC.

The genes are TRBV11-1 and TRBJ2-1, with 8 bases that match TRBD2. The CDR3 is made up of 12 amino acids. The junction had 8 bases not matched to a gene; V was cut back by 3 bases and J by 16 bases. Germline values: CDR1 SGHAT, CDR2 FQDESV (reference sequence). The CDR3 bases are TGTGCCAGCAGCTTCCCGGGACTAGGTTCATTCTTC. Its protein is CASSFPGLGSFF.

The chain has TRBV7-9 and TRBJ1-1; 7 bases agree with TRBD1. The CDR3 totals 14 residues. The germline CDR1 and CDR2 sequences are SEHNR and FQNEAQ (reference sequence). The trim removed 5 bases at V and 1 base at J, leaving 4 bases unmatched. The CDR3 nucleotides read TGTGCCAGCAGCGTGCAGGGGGGGAACACTGAAGCTTTCTTT. Residues: CASSVQGGNTEAFF.

This chain connects TRBV5-8 to TRBJ2-7; 8 bases match TRBD1. Trimming cost V 3 bases and J 5 bases; bases outside gene matches: 16. CDR1 and CDR2 (germline): SGHTS, YDEGEE. This CDR3 contains 17 residues. The chain's CDR3 is CASSSRSGTGSGDEQYF. The CDR3 region has the DNA TGTGCCAGCAGCTCCAGGTCCGGGACAGGCTCGGGTGACGAGCAGTACTTC.

The chain employs TRBV27 and TRBJ2-3, with TRBD2 identical over 10 bases. The ends lost 6 bases at V and 5 bases at J; junction bases unmatched: 2. The CDR3 has 13 residues. Germline V gene lookup returns CDR1 MNHEY and CDR2 SMNVEV (reference sequence). The CDR3 sequence: CASRLAGVDTQYF. The CDR3, as DNA: TGTGCCAGCAGGCTAGCGGGAGTAGATACGCAGTATTTT.

This sequence joins TRBV28 and TRBJ1-2; no firm D call. CDR3 length: 14 residues. The V gene's germline CDR1 is MDHEN and CDR2 SYDVKM. Trimming cost V 3 bases and J 8 bases, with 16 bases left between them. CDR3 in DNA: TGTGCCAGCAGTTTCAATCTGGGAGTAAGGGGCTACACCTTC. It encodes CASSFNLGVRGYTF.

This rearrangement joins TRBV24-1 to TRBJ2-5, with D possibly TRBD2 on 6 matching bases. The V gene lost 9 bases and the J gene lost 5 bases, with 15 bases spanning the gap. The CDR3 loop spans 13 amino acids. The germline gives CDR1 KGHDR, CDR2 SFDVKD. The chain's CDR3 is CATGEDGGETQYF. In nucleotides, the CDR3 is TGTGCCACCGGGGAGGATGGCGGGGAGACCCAGTACTTC.